Below, 3 T cell receptor beta chains from the same sample are listed, as sequenced in a study of blood T cell repertoires in COVID-19. Produced via immunoSEQ multiplex PCR; TCRdb's table is partial and in-frame only. The sample consists of over 200,000 clones, about 84% of them appearing once. Sequencing was carried out using peripheral blood. The receptors were sampled from a woman over 75 with acute or convalescent COVID-19.

The rearrangement links TRBV13 to TRBJ1-2, with 7 bases lining up with TRBD1. The CDR3 runs 12 residues. Germline V CDR1 and CDR2: PRHDT, FYEKMQ (reference sequence). Trimming removed 6 bases from V and 7 bases from J; junction bases left unmatched: 5. The CDR3 here is CASRYRGGGYTF. The CDR3 nucleotides are TGTGCCAGCAGATACAGGGGAGGTGGCTACACCTTC.

This sequence joins TRBV28 and TRBJ2-2, with 7 bases lining up with TRBD2. The CDR3 runs to 14 residues. CDR1 is MDHEN and CDR2 is SYDVKM in the germline V gene. With 3 bases clipped from V and 6 bases from J, the junction kept 4 bases outside the gene matches. CDR3 residues: CASSLGGWAGELFF. The CDR3 DNA follows: TGTGCCAGCAGTTTGGGGGGGTGGGCCGGGGAGCTGTTTTTT.

V usage is TRBV4-1 and J usage is TRBJ2-2; tentatively, D is TRBD2 (5 bases). This CDR3 contains 16 residues. V dropped 1 base and J dropped 2 bases, with 11 bases sitting between them. The germline gives CDR1 MGHRA, CDR2 YSYEKL. The DNA of the CDR3 is TGCGCCAGCAGCCAAGGCGAGGGATTCAACACCGGGGAGCTGTTTTTT. It is translated as CASSQGEGFNTGELFF.